This TCR beta chain stems from a study of monozygotic twins with inflammatory bowel disease (dated by TCRdb to the late 2010s). Background on the whole study: A total of roughly 28 monozygotic twin pairs were included in the full study, comprising nine German pairs (four IBD-concordant, five IBD-discordant) and 19 IBD-discordant Danish pairs. Each individual had, on average, about 151 000 unique TCRalpha sequences and 181 000 unique TCRbeta sequences available for analysis. Within discordant pairs, disease-associated traits were sought mainly by comparing IBD patients with their genetically identical healthy co-twins. General findings and caveats noted by the study authors: Compared with healthy twins, IBD patients shared fewer clonotypes with other individuals, and the difference was most pronounced in patients with signs of disease activity. Background noise and inter-individual variability may have been introduced into the repertoires by the differing immunosuppressive treatments among patients. IBD patients had lower TCRbeta repertoire diversity, measured by the inverse Simpson index, than their healthy co-twins. The results gave no support for a single strong signal or clonotype linked to IBD. Repertoire similarity did not differ between concordant and discordant twins, possibly due to limited statistical power. Distinction between different T cell subtypes could not be achieved in the analysis.

Receptor amplification or capture employed 5' RACE. Preparation of each TCR library used roughly 3.5 ug of total RNA. For each sample, cDNA synthesis was carried out in eight separate reactions using SMARTScribe reverse transcriptase. During cDNA synthesis, template switching introduced unique molecular identifiers that contained a 6-nucleotide sample barcode. TCRalpha and TCRbeta cDNA was amplified by two nested PCRs of 16 and 9 cycles, with bead purification after each PCR. Before amplification, cDNA was treated with uracil DNA-glycosylase and purified using the QIAquick PCR purification kit. The second PCR added Illumina TruSeq-compatible adapters along with sample-specific barcodes. Library quality and concentration were checked on TapeStation and Qubit, and libraries were pooled at 4.5 to 5.5 ng each. Sequencing of pooled libraries was carried out on an Illumina HiSeq2500 single-index Rapid Run using 2 x 100 bp reads and custom sequencing primers. The study's own analysis went as follows. PCR and sequencing errors were corrected by UMI-based consensus assembly using MiGEC version 1.2.6. MiXCR version 2.1.1 was used to carry out V(D)J alignment, clonotype assembly and CDR3 extraction. To normalise gene usage, clonotype sharing and MAIT/NKT TCR abundance, the top 1000, 10 000 and 20 000 clonotypes in each sample were analysed. After downsampling to 27 000 UMIs, diversity was calculated as the inverse Simpson index using the vegan R package. Statistical testing used paired Mann-Whitney U tests on the discordant twin pairs and applied Benjamini-Hochberg correction for multiple testing. TCRdb reprocessed the reads and provides one entry for every CDR3 protein sequence; no DNA is given. These V and J calls are TCRdb output, not the study's own analysis. This sample's table lists approximately 300,000 distinct CDR3 sequences. The top ten clones comprise more than 4.5% of the sample.

CDR1 SGHTA and CDR2 FQGNSA were looked up in the germline V gene. Taken from cysteine to phenylalanine, the CDR3 has 16 residues. No DNA was logged. A remark on this clonotype: This clone's antigen is unknown.

From each donor, an approximately 2.5 ml peripheral blood sample was collected into PAXgene tubes and kept at -80 degrees C. Without T cell sorting, total RNA was isolated from whole blood using the PAXgene blood miRNA kit on an automated QIAcube. Peripheral blood from monozygotic twin pairs concordant or discordant for inflammatory bowel disease was subjected to deep TCRalpha and TCRbeta repertoire profiling with unique molecular barcoding. For every twin pair, smoking habits were documented, and each individual was categorised as a current, former or never smoker. Recombination linked TRBV7-2 to TRBJ2-2; TCRdb picks TRBD2, but there is no DNA to check that call. The sequenced material came from blood. This clonotype originated in a human donor with ulcerative colitis or Crohn's disease, or a healthy co-twin of an affected twin (not recorded which). The CDR3 protein sequence reads: CASSYSGTSATGELFF.